The 27 T cell receptor beta chains below all came from one sample that was sequenced in a study of T cell changes during pregnancy in multiple sclerosis. TCRdb's table, derived via immunoSEQ multiplex PCR, lists solely in-frame clones and lacks some. The profile shows over 65,000 clones, approximately 93% of them singletons. Sequencing used peripheral blood, obtained in the first trimester of pregnancy. The receptors derive from a female donor with multiple sclerosis, enrolled in a pregnancy study.

V is TRBV7-3 and J is TRBJ2-1; the match to TRBD2 covers 11 bases. V trimming: 5 bases; J trimming: 4 bases; junction bases outside the gene matches: 7. This CDR3 is 16 amino acids long. Germline V gene lookup returns CDR1 SGHTA and CDR2 FQGTGA. For the CDR3, the DNA is TGTGCCAGCAGCCAAACCGGGACTAGCGGTTACAATGAGCAGTTCTTC. Translated: CASSQTGTSGYNEQFF.

The chain uses TRBV19 and TRBJ2-7; TRBD1 matches at 7 bases. The V and J ends lost 0 bases and 3 bases, in that order; junction bases with no gene match: 5. The CDR3 spans 15 residues. Germline CDR1 reads LNHDA; CDR2 reads SQIVND (reference sequence). DNA for the CDR3: TGTGCCAGTAGTATAGACTTCCGGGACAGCTACGAGCAGTACTTC. This translates into CASSIDFRDSYEQYF.

This clone was picked up a small number of times. This sequence joins TRBV4-1 and TRBJ1-6; 11 bases line up with TRBD1. Germline CDR1 reads MGHRA; CDR2 reads YSYEKL. The CDR3 runs to 15 residues. The V gene end was trimmed by 4 bases and the J gene end by 9 bases; junction bases not matched to a gene: 5. This CDR3 reads CASSLGQGAVSPLHF. CDR3 nucleotide sequence: TGCGCCAGCAGCCTCGGACAGGGGGCTGTTTCACCCCTCCACTTT.

With regard to this clone: An end of the junction differs from the germline gene, which may be a read error. The gene calls are TRBV7-2 and TRBJ2-7; the match to TRBD2 covers 12 bases. Germline V CDR1 and CDR2: SGHTA, FQGNSA. There are 15 residues in the CDR3. CDR3 region: CASSLIASGGAGRNF. For the CDR3, the DNA is TGTGCCAGCAGCTTAATAGCTAGCGGGGGGGCAGGGAGAAACTTC.

The chain recombines TRBV6-1 with TRBJ2-2, with 8 bases that match TRBD1. Germline V gene lookup returns CDR1 MNHNS and CDR2 SASEGT. The CDR3 totals 14 residues. The trim removed 7 bases at V and 3 bases at J, leaving 4 bases unmatched. The CDR3 reads CASMTGDYTGELFF. The CDR3 DNA reads TGTGCCAGCATGACAGGGGATTACACCGGGGAGCTGTTTTTT.

This chain uses TRBV19 with TRBJ2-7; 8 bases are a match to TRBD2. The length of the CDR3 is 14 residues. The germline gives CDR1 LNHDA, CDR2 SQIVND (reference sequence). V was pared by 8 bases and J by 0 bases, with 6 bases of the junction left unmatched. In nucleotides, the CDR3 is TGTGCCAGTGCAACCGGGACTAGCTCCTACGAGCAGTACTTC. It yields the protein CASATGTSSYEQYF.

The genes are TRBV13 and TRBJ1-1; 7 positions agree with TRBD1. CDR3 length: 17 residues. The germline gives CDR1 PRHDT, CDR2 FYEKMQ (reference sequence). After removal of 5 bases from V and 0 bases from J, the junction contained 12 bases not matched to a gene. CDR3 loop: CASSLRQGVAMNTEAFF. The DNA for the CDR3 is TGTGCCAGCAGCCTCCGACAGGGAGTGGCGATGAACACTGAAGCTTTCTTT.

This sequence joins TRBV2 and TRBJ1-5; a weak D match, TRBD1 (5 bases). The V gene lost 4 bases and the J gene lost 4 bases, with 14 bases spanning the gap. Germline V gene sequence: CDR1 SNHLY, CDR2 FYNNEI. This CDR3 spans 15 amino acids. The CDR3 DNA reads TGTGCCAGCAGTGGTGCAGGGCAGCTTAATCAGCCCCAGCATTTT. This codes for CASSGAGQLNQPQHF.

The genes are TRBV6-1 and TRBJ1-5; TRBD1 aligns across 9 bases. CDR1 is MNHNS, CDR2 SASEGT, per germline. V gave up 4 bases and J gave up 8 bases; unmatched junction bases: 12. This CDR3 spans 16 amino acids. Here the CDR3 reads CASSANGQGFLEPQHF. CDR3 DNA sequence: TGTGCCAGCAGTGCAAATGGACAGGGGTTCTTGGAGCCCCAGCATTTT.

V is TRBV7-8 and J is TRBJ2-3, with 8 bases fitting TRBD2. The germline V gene has CDR1 SGHVS and CDR2 FQNEAQ. With 5 bases clipped from V and 0 bases from J, the junction kept 4 bases outside the gene matches. This CDR3 contains 15 residues. The CDR3 nucleotides are TGTGCCAGCAGCCTCCTAGCGGGTAGCACAGATACGCAGTATTTT. Translating gives CASSLLAGSTDTQYF.

The V gene is TRBV20-1, the J gene TRBJ1-2, with TRBD1 matching over 7 bases. The CDR3 sequence is 11 residues long. V dropped 5 bases and J dropped 13; count of bases not matched to a gene: 10. Germline loops: CDR1 DFQATT, CDR2 SNEGSKA (reference sequence). In DNA form, the CDR3 reads TGCAGTGCTGGGGCCCTCCGGGACAGCACCTTC. Protein sequence: CSAGALRDSTF.

This sequence joins TRBV7-6 and TRBJ2-7, with D tentatively TRBD1 (5 bases). Germline assignment: CDR1 SGHVS and CDR2 FNYEAQ. V was trimmed by 2 bases and J by 3 bases, leaving 17 bases between them. The CDR3 is made up of 16 amino acids. The CDR3 reads CASSLPRTIRIYEQYF. In nucleotides, the CDR3 is TGTGCCAGCAGCTTACCCCGGACAATTAGGATCTACGAGCAGTACTTC.

The rearrangement links TRBV10-2 to TRBJ1-2, with 8 bases lining up with TRBD1. The J segment lost 7 bases and the V segment lost 6 bases, leaving 4 bases of the junction unmatched. CDR1 is WSHSY and CDR2 is SAAADI in the germline V gene. There are 12 residues in the CDR3. The CDR3 reads CASRDRVSGYTF. The CDR3 DNA reads TGCGCCAGCAGGGACAGGGTTTCTGGCTACACCTTC.

The J gene is TRBJ1-1, the V gene TRBV7-2, with 8 bases identical to TRBD1. Germline V gene data show CDR1 as SGHTA and CDR2 as FQGNSA. V lost 5 bases, J lost 5 bases, and 7 bases stayed unmatched. The CDR3 covers 14 residues. The chain's CDR3 is CASSRDRTGTEAFF. CDR3 bases: TGTGCCAGCAGCCGGGACAGGACGGGGACTGAAGCTTTCTTT.

A few counts support this clone. The same CDR3 is also encoded by other DNA sequences in this sample. This chain joins TRBV11-3 and TRBJ1-1; 7 bases agree with TRBD1. CDR1 is SGHNT, CDR2 YENEEA, per germline. Trimming at V came to 3 bases and at J to 0 bases, leaving 4 bases not matched to a gene. The CDR3 loop spans 15 amino acids. The CDR3 bases are TGTGCCAGCAGCTTTAAGGGACAGCTGAACACTGAAGCTTTCTTT. Amino acid sequence: CASSFKGQLNTEAFF.

This clone has only one observation. The chain links TRBV29-1 to TRBJ2-1; TRBD1 matches at 7 bases. The CDR3 consists of 13 residues. CDR1 and CDR2 from the germline V gene are SQVTM and ANQGSEA. V lost 5 bases to trimming and J lost 4 bases; unmatched junction nucleotides: 5. The CDR3 DNA follows: TGCAGCGTTCTGGCAGGGGGATACAATGAGCAGTTCTTC. It yields the protein CSVLAGGYNEQFF.

The gene calls are TRBV5-8 and TRBJ2-4; 8 bases line up with TRBD1. Germline V CDR1 and CDR2: SGHTS, YDEGEE. The trim removed 4 bases at V and 4 bases at J, leaving 4 bases unmatched. The CDR3 runs to 14 residues. As DNA, the CDR3 is TGTGCCAGCAGCAGGACAGGGCGAAAAAACATTCAGTACTTC. Its translation: CASSRTGRKNIQYF. Based on the CDR3 plus reference TRBV5-8 and TRBJ2-4, the full variable domain is EAGVTQSPTHLIKTRGQQATLRCSPISGHTSVYWYQQALGLGLQFLLWYDEGEERNRGNFPPRFSGRQFPNYSSELNVNALELEDSALYLCASSRTGRKNIQYFGAGTRLSVL.

The V gene is TRBV4-1, the J gene TRBJ2-3, with 12 bases lining up with TRBD2. Trimming cost V 2 bases and J 7 bases; bases outside gene matches: 7. This CDR3 spans 16 amino acids. Germline V CDR1 and CDR2: MGHRA, YSYEKL. CDR3 in amino acids: CASSQPTSGGDHTQYF. The CDR3 DNA is TGCGCCAGCAGCCAACCGACTAGCGGGGGAGACCATACGCAGTATTTT.

V is TRBV23-1 and J is TRBJ2-1; the match to TRBD1 covers 9 bases. TRBV23-1 belongs to the ORF category, with a function that is uncertain. After removal of 0 bases from V and 3 bases from J, the junction contained 9 bases not matched to a gene. The CDR3 has 18 amino acids. CDR3: CASSQSTTWTGDYNEQFF. CDR3 DNA sequence: TGCGCCAGCAGTCAATCGACAACCTGGACAGGGGACTACAATGAGCAGTTCTTC.

The chain employs TRBV4-1 and TRBJ2-7, with D perhaps TRBD2 (5 bases). This CDR3 contains 13 residues. Trimming took off 4 bases at V and 4 bases at J, with 11 bases between the two ends. The V gene's germline CDR1 is MGHRA and CDR2 YSYEKL. CDR3 in amino acids: CASSPLGEYEQYF. CDR3 bases: TGCGCCAGCAGCCCACTGGGAGAGTACGAGCAGTACTTC.

The gene calls are TRBV2 and TRBJ2-1; D might be TRBD1 (6 bases). The germline V gene encodes CDR1 SNHLY and CDR2 FYNNEI. The V end lost 5 bases, the J end lost 12 bases, and 17 bases lay between the germline ends. The CDR3 runs 13 residues. The CDR3 region is CASSSNRAFTQFF. The CDR3 nucleotides are TGTGCCAGCAGTTCAAACAGGGCCTTTACGCAGTTCTTC.

The chain combines TRBV6-4 with TRBJ2-3; D is unclear. Germline V gene lookup returns CDR1 MRHNA and CDR2 SNTAGT. Trimming removed 2 bases at V and 2 bases at J, with 5 bases between. The CDR3 loop spans 13 amino acids. The CDR3: CASSDGVTDTQYF. Written as DNA, the CDR3 is TGTGCCAGCAGTGACGGAGTCACAGATACGCAGTATTTT.

This clone was detected only a few times. This sequence joins TRBV6-4 and TRBJ2-1, with TRBD2 matching 7 bases. The length of the CDR3 is 16 residues. Looked up from germline, CDR1 is MRHNA and CDR2 is SNTAGT. Unmatched junction bases numbered 18, after V lost 6 bases and J lost 10 bases. The CDR3 sequence: CASSPHPGSGEGEQFF. The CDR3 coding sequence is TGTGCCAGCAGCCCTCACCCCGGATCGGGGGAGGGAGAGCAGTTCTTC.

The genes are TRBV5-4 and TRBJ1-2; 7 bases are shared with TRBD1. The ends lost 3 bases at V and 4 bases at J; junction bases unmatched: 6. The germline V gene has CDR1 SGHNT and CDR2 YYREEE (reference sequence). The CDR3 extends over 14 amino acids. The CDR3 DNA is TGTGCCAGCAGCTCCGAGAGGGACAGCTATGGCTACACCTTC. Translating gives CASSSERDSYGYTF.

J is TRBJ2-4 and V is TRBV2; TRBD1 aligns across 9 bases. Germline V CDR1 and CDR2: SNHLY, FYNNEI. After removal of 6 bases from V and 9 bases from J, the junction contained 6 bases not matched to a gene. CDR3 length: 13 residues. The CDR3 bases are TGTGCCAGCAGGCAGGAGACAGGGGGCATTCAGTACTTC. This encodes CASRQETGGIQYF.

J is TRBJ2-7 and V is TRBV7-2; the match to TRBD1 covers 10 bases. The CDR3 covers 17 residues. CDR1 is SGHTA and CDR2 is FQGNSA in the germline V gene. V gave up 2 bases and J gave up 2 bases; unmatched junction bases: 9. CDR3 in DNA: TGTGCCAGCAGCTTAAATCCGAGCGGGACAGGGGCCTACGAGCAGTACTTC. This gives the protein CASSLNPSGTGAYEQYF.

The chain combines TRBV6-1 with TRBJ2-7; D is possibly TRBD2 (6 bases). The CDR3 extends over 17 amino acids. Trimming removed 4 bases at V and 5 bases at J, with 24 bases between. Germline CDR1 and CDR2: MNHNS and SASEGT. CDR3 sequence: CASSGEASSYLLDEQYF. The CDR3 DNA is TGTGCCAGCAGTGGGGAGGCCTCTTCCTACCTCCTAGACGAGCAGTACTTC.